The rows below give T cell receptor beta chains drawn from one sample of a study of blood T cell repertoires in COVID-19. Profiling relied on immunoSEQ multiplex PCR, and the TCRdb table lists in-frame clones only, not all of them. The sample carries 100,000 to 150,000 clones, roughly three quarters recorded once. The sample was peripheral blood. The receptors were gathered from a woman aged 70-85 years with acute or convalescent COVID-19. Both conserved end residues are part of each CDR3. D genes are given only for firm matches.

v_gene,d_gene,CDR3aa
TRBV5-6,TRBD1,CASSPTGSAISYNEQFF
TRBV19,.,CASSRGRGGNYGYTF
TRBV5-5,TRBD1,CASSSQGDGYGYTF
TRBV30,.,CAWQTGYEQYF
TRBV9,TRBD2,CASSVGGGNTGELFF
TRBV5-8,.,CASSLRGGDYGYTF
TRBV5-5,TRBD1,CASSWGQGSPIGNTIYF
TRBV28,.,CASKQAGASYNEQFF
TRBV5-5,TRBD2,CASSQGTSSYNEQFF
TRBV18,TRBD1,CASSSGQNSGNTIYF
TRBV24-1,TRBD1,CATSGGDRGETQYF
TRBV7-2,TRBD1,CASSLRRDRDVGELFF
TRBV27,.,CASSLSLALGVNSPLHF
TRBV9,.,CASSVLAEGYEQYF
TRBV5-6,.,CASSLLAREETQYF
TRBV7-2,.,CASRQARNTEAFF
TRBV6-2/TRBV6-3,.,CASSYSVGAPTLHF
TRBV7-3,.,CASAGRGNTEAFF
TRBV30,.,CAWSLGKAQHF
TRBV27,TRBD2,CASSRFLAGGADTQYF
TRBV2,TRBD1,CASRLDRTFYGYTF
TRBV30,.,CAWSEIHGAYEQYF
TRBV7-2,TRBD1,CASSLGVHRGNEQYF
TRBV9,.,CASAEGGGRTEAFF
TRBV9,TRBD2,CASSREGYEQYF
TRBV5-6,TRBD1,CASSLVRDRGRSGTQYF
TRBV7-2,.,CASRLVGGSEQFF
TRBV7-6,.,CASSSGHDNQPQHF
TRBV5-4,.,CASSLARGFPYEQYF
TRBV5-1,TRBD1,CASSLGTGLTEAFF
TRBV6-1,.,CASSEGLQGNTIYF
TRBV10-2,TRBD2,CATTGGQETQYF
TRBV20-1,.,CSASPGGRDEQFF